Shown below are 4 T cell receptor beta chains from a single sample sequenced in a study of cytomegalovirus exposure and HLA in healthy donors. The PCR ran on 60 Vbeta and 13 Jbeta primers. The method was immunoSEQ multiplex PCR; TCRdb's version includes in-frame clones alone and lacks a portion of them. The table shows 150,000 to 200,000 clones, with about 59% occurring only once. Material: PBMCs. The source of these receptors is a man in his forties in good health and CMV-seronegative.

The chain has TRBV4-3 and TRBJ2-1; D is ambiguous. Between the trimmed V and J ends, which lost 5 bases and 5 bases, there was a span of 10 bases. This CDR3 is built from 13 residues. Germline V gene data show CDR1 as LGHNA and CDR2 as YSLEER. The CDR3: CASSGDVNNEQFF. The CDR3 nucleotides are TGCGCCAGCAGCGGAGACGTAAACAATGAGCAGTTCTTC.

Details on this clone: One end of the junction varies from germline; a read error may be responsible. This chain links TRBV7-9 with TRBJ1-2, with 8 bases that match TRBD1. The germline V gene has CDR1 SEHNR and CDR2 FQNEAQ (reference sequence). This CDR3 has 14 residues. CDR3 residues: CSSSVVTGDYGYTF. CDR3 nucleotide sequence: TGTTCCAGCAGCGTCGTGACAGGGGACTATGGCTACACCTTC.

This sequence joins TRBV27 and TRBJ2-2; 15 nucleotides agree with TRBD2. Germline lookup yields CDR1 MNHEY and CDR2 SMNVEV (reference sequence). V was pared by 6 bases and J by 1 base, with 15 bases of the junction left unmatched. The CDR3 has 21 amino acids. The CDR3 spells CASRFGRWTSGGAKNTGELFF. The CDR3 bases are TGTGCCAGCAGATTCGGCCGCTGGACTAGCGGGGGGGCAAAGAACACCGGGGAGCTGTTTTTT.

The sample holds a few counts of this clone. The chain links TRBV19 to TRBJ2-1, with TRBD2 identical over 7 bases. With 3 bases clipped from V and 7 bases from J, the junction kept 9 bases outside the gene matches. Germline values: CDR1 LNHDA, CDR2 SQIVND (reference sequence). CDR3 length: 15 amino acids. CDR3 bases: TGTGCCAGTAGTATCGGAGGGAGGGCCGAGAATGAGCAGTTCTTC. Translation: CASSIGGRAENEQFF.